Following are 20 T cell receptor beta chains from one sample sequenced in a study of T cell clonality in common variable immunodeficiency. Sequenced by immunoSEQ multiplex PCR; TCRdb stores in-frame clones only, minus some. The profile covers tens of thousands of clones, none occurring a single time. Sequenced sample: peripheral blood mononuclear cells. All receptors come from a person aged 18-69 years in good health.

This clone was seen many times. The CDR3 extends 3 residues past the end of the read, so its final part is completed from the germline J gene. This chain connects TRBV2 to TRBJ1-1; possibly TRBD1 for D (5 bases). The CDR3 consists of 14 residues. The germline V and J ends were trimmed by 6 bases and 1 base, with 12 bases remaining between them. Germline V gene sequence: CDR1 SNHLY, CDR2 FYNNEI. The sequenced CDR3 bases are TGTGCCAGCAGAGGTTTTCAGGGGAACACTGAA. Translation: CASRGFQGNTE. Given in full, the CDR3 is CASRGFQGNTEAFF. Full variable domain (outside the CDR3, taken from reference TRBV2 and TRBJ1-1): EPEVTQTPSHQVTQMGQEVILRCVPISNHLYFYWYRQILGQKVEFLVSFYNNEISEKSEIFDDQFSVERPDGSNFTLKIRSTKLEDSAMYFCASRGFQGNTEAFFGQGTRLTVV.

This clone was seen ten or more times. The read comes to an end 3 residues before the CDR3 does, leaving the germline J gene to fill in the end. The chain joins TRBV12-3 or TRBV12-4 to TRBJ1-5; D unclear. Between the trimmed V and J ends, which lost 6 bases and 1 base, there was a span of 13 bases. The CDR3 is 15 residues long. The sequenced part of the CDR3 DNA is TGTGCCAGCAGCTCACAAGACTGGAGCAATCAGCCC. Its protein is CASSSQDWSNQP. In full, the CDR3 reads CASSSQDWSNQPQHF.

This clone was seen at least ten times. The sequence runs out 3 residues before the end of the CDR3; the remainder is reconstructed from the germline J gene. The rearrangement links TRBV20-1 to TRBJ1-1; the match to TRBD1 covers 12 bases. From germline, CDR1 is DFQATT and CDR2 SNEGSKA (reference sequence). The CDR3 is 14 residues long. The CDR3 sequence: CSTPGQGAIGAAFF. CDR3 DNA (partial): TGCAGCACACCGGGACAGGGGGCAATTGGGGCA.

In its sample, this clone was seen many times. The read ends 3 residues shy of where the CDR3 ends; the end is completed using the germline J gene. The V call is TRBV30, the J call TRBJ1-4, with 11 positions matching TRBD1. The CDR3 extends over 17 amino acids. The germline gives CDR1 GTSNPN, CDR2 SVGIG (reference sequence). V lost 2 bases to trimming and J lost 0 bases; unmatched junction nucleotides: 5. CDR3 DNA (partial): TGTGCCTGGAGTTATCGGACAGGGGGCACAACTAATGAAAAA. This codes for CAWSYRTGGTTNEK. Given in full, the CDR3 is CAWSYRTGGTTNEKLFF.

CDR3 sequence: CASSIAGSSTDTQYF. The sequenced CDR3 bases are TGTGCCAGTAGTATAGCGGGTAGCAGCACAGATACG. The chain has TRBV19 and TRBJ2-3; D gene ambiguous. The sequenced fragment ends 3 residues before the CDR3 boundary, so the rest is inferred from the germline J gene. This CDR3 region has 15 residues. The germline V gene has CDR1 LNHDA and CDR2 SQIVND (reference sequence). The ends were cut back, 1 base at V and 0 bases at J, with 8 bases in the middle.

In this sample, this clone turned up many times. The read terminates 3 residues before the CDR3 end, so the remaining end is supplied by the germline J gene. The chain joins TRBV11-2 to TRBJ1-1, with D unresolved. The CDR3 is 13 amino acids. V shed 5 bases and J shed 1 base, with 8 bases lying between them. Germline V CDR1 and CDR2: SGHAT, FQNNGV. The covered CDR3 bases are TGTGCCAGCAGCCCACGACAGAACACTGAA. Protein sequence: CASSPRQNTE. In full, the CDR3 reads CASSPRQNTEAFF.

This clone was recorded at least ten times. Read sequence stops 3 residues before the CDR3 end, and the germline J gene provides the missing end. The chain carries TRBV5-1 and TRBJ2-2; 8 bases align to TRBD1. V lost 0 bases, J lost 10 bases, and 8 bases stayed unmatched. The germline V gene encodes CDR1 SGHRS and CDR2 YFSETQ. The CDR3 is made up of 15 amino acids. The sequenced CDR3 bases are TGCGCCAGCAGCTTGGTTGCAGGGGGCCATGAGGAG. Its translation is CASSLVAGGHEE. The full CDR3 sequence reads CASSLVAGGHEELFF.

Ten or more counts support this clone. The CDR3 goes on 3 residues after the read ends, and that part is filled in from the germline J gene. The V gene is TRBV7-6, the J gene TRBJ2-1; 8 nucleotides agree with TRBD2. Germline lookup yields CDR1 SGHVS and CDR2 FNYEAQ. The CDR3 extends over 15 amino acids. V lost 2 bases to trimming and J lost 6 bases; unmatched junction nucleotides: 6. The CDR3 DNA, read in part, is TGTGCCAGCAGCTTATCGGGACTAGTCCTCAATGAG. The encoded protein is CASSLSGLVLNE. The full CDR3 protein is CASSLSGLVLNEQFF.

This clone was detected many times. The sequenced fragment ends 3 residues before the CDR3 boundary, so the rest is inferred from the germline J gene. The chain joins TRBV6-1 to TRBJ1-1; D may be TRBD1 (5 bases). The CDR3 extends over 14 amino acids. Germline V gives CDR1 MNHNS, CDR2 SASEGT. V was pared by 3 bases and J by 3 bases, with 11 bases between. The CDR3 region is CASSELPGYTEAFF. Partial CDR3 DNA: TGTGCCAGCAGTGAGTTACCAGGGTACACTGAA.

In this sample, this clone turned up many times. The sequenced part of the CDR3 DNA is TGTGCCAGCAGCAGGGGCGAGAACACTGAA. Translating it yields CASSRGENTE. The full-length CDR3 reads as CASSRGENTEAFF. This rearrangement joins TRBV7-9 to TRBJ1-1, with TRBD1 as a possible D gene (5 bases). The read ends 3 residues shy of where the CDR3 ends; the end is completed using the germline J gene. CDR3 size: 13 residues. In germline, CDR1 is SEHNR, CDR2 FQNEAQ (reference sequence). With 5 bases removed from V and 1 base from J, the gap between germline ends came to 8 bases.

This clone came up many times. With the read ending 3 residues before the CDR3 end, the germline J gene is used to fill in that end. The gene calls are TRBV20-1 and TRBJ2-4; D gene uncertain. Germline-derived CDR1 and CDR2 are DFQATT and SNEGSKA (reference sequence). The ends were cut back, 5 bases at V and 2 bases at J, with 13 bases in the middle. The CDR3 runs to 14 residues. The CDR3 DNA, read in part, is TGCAGTGCTCATTTCGGTATGACCAAAAACATT. Translated: CSAHFGMTKNI. The full CDR3 sequence reads CSAHFGMTKNIQYF.

In its sample, this clone was seen many times. The observed sequence ends 3 residues before the CDR3 terminus, with the missing tail filled in from the germline J gene. The chain is built from TRBV30 and TRBJ1-3, with a tentative D call TRBD1 (5 bases). The CDR3 loop spans 11 amino acids. Germline V lookup: CDR1 GTSNPN, CDR2 SVGIG (reference sequence). V gave up 4 bases and J gave up 4 bases, with 5 bases separating them. The CDR3 spells CAWTGGNTIYF. Incomplete CDR3 DNA: TGTGCCTGGACAGGGGGAAACACC.

This clone turned up a few times. Read coverage stops 3 residues before the CDR3 terminus; the germline J gene supplies the remainder. The V and J genes are TRBV18 and TRBJ1-2; D ambiguous. The CDR3 has 17 amino acids. Germline lookup yields CDR1 KGHSH and CDR2 LQKENI. CDR3 loop: CASSPRLTPSSYNDYTF. CDR3 DNA, as far as it was read: TGTGCCAGCTCACCACGGCTGACTCCTAGCTCCTACAATGAC.

To note about this clone: A read error may explain this, as a much larger clone is one base away. The read terminates 3 residues ahead of where the CDR3 ends, so the germline J gene completes it. The J gene is TRBJ1-6, the V gene TRBV7-9, with no clear D. The CDR3 is 12 residues long. The germline V gene has CDR1 SEHNR and CDR2 FQNEAQ (reference sequence). The CDR3 here is CSSSIPLSPLHF. CDR3 bases read: TGTTCCAGCAGCATCCCCTTGTCACCC.

In this sample, this clone turned up many times. The CDR3 loop is CASSLNGQGAGELFF. Partial CDR3 DNA: TGTGCCAGCAGCTTGAACGGACAGGGGGCCGGGGAG. The rearrangement uses TRBV5-6 and TRBJ2-2; 10 positions agree with TRBD1. With the read ending 3 residues before the CDR3 end, the germline J gene is used to fill in that end. V shed 1 base and J 6 bases; nucleotides not matched to a gene: 3. The CDR3 length is 15 residues. CDR1 and CDR2 from the germline V gene are SGHDT and YYEEEE.

There are many counts of this clone. The CDR3 is cut off 3 residues early in the read; its end comes from the germline J gene. The chain uses TRBV15 and TRBJ1-1; D is ambiguous. Trimming pared 0 bases from V and 4 bases from J, leaving 12 bases between. From germline, CDR1 is LNHNV and CDR2 YYDKDF (reference sequence). This CDR3 is built from 15 residues. Here the CDR3 reads CATSRDLIRGTEAFF. The CDR3 DNA, read in part, is TGTGCCACCAGCAGAGACCTTATCCGGGGCACTGAA.

This clone was seen at least ten times. The read terminates 3 residues ahead of where the CDR3 ends, so the germline J gene completes it. The chain uses TRBV20-1 and TRBJ2-6; a weak D match, TRBD2 (6 bases). The CDR3 contains 16 residues. In germline, CDR1 is DFQATT, CDR2 SNEGSKA (reference sequence). Trimming took off 0 bases at V and 2 bases at J, with 11 bases between the two ends. The CDR3 bases that were read are TGCAGTGCTAGAGAGCGGGGTAGCCCTGGGGCCAACGTC. Translation gives CSARERGSPGANV. The entire CDR3 protein reads CSARERGSPGANVLTF.

CDR3 DNA (partial): TGTGCCAGCAGCTCAGGGTCGAGAGGC. Its protein is CASSSGSRG. The full CDR3 is CASSSGSRGYTF. The V and J genes are TRBV7-2 and TRBJ1-2, with D tentatively TRBD1 (5 bases). Read sequence stops 3 residues before the CDR3 end, and the germline J gene provides the missing end. The CDR3 is 12 residues long. Germline CDR1 and CDR2: SGHTA and FQGNSA.

The table lists this clone with many counts. The read stops 3 residues short of the end of the CDR3; the missing end is completed from the germline J gene. This chain joins TRBV7-9 and TRBJ2-7, with D possibly being TRBD1 (6 bases). The length of the CDR3 is 14 residues. V shed 4 bases and J shed 6 bases, with 16 bases lying between them. Germline CDR1 SEHNR, CDR2 FQNEAQ (reference sequence). CDR3 DNA, as far as it was read: TGTGCCAGCAGCTACGTTCAGGGGCTCAGCGAG. Translation: CASSYVQGLSE. The whole CDR3 protein is CASSYVQGLSEQYF.

There are many counts of this clone. The CDR3 goes on 3 residues after the read ends, and that part is filled in from the germline J gene. This rearrangement joins TRBV7-3 to TRBJ2-5; 13 bases map to TRBD2. The CDR3 runs to 16 residues. The V gene end was trimmed by 5 bases and the J gene end by 2 bases; junction bases not matched to a gene: 5. Germline V gives CDR1 SGHTA, CDR2 FQGTGA. CDR3 sequence reads: CASSPGLAGAQETQYF. The CDR3 bases that were read are TGTGCCAGCAGCCCCGGACTAGCGGGAGCACAAGAGACC.